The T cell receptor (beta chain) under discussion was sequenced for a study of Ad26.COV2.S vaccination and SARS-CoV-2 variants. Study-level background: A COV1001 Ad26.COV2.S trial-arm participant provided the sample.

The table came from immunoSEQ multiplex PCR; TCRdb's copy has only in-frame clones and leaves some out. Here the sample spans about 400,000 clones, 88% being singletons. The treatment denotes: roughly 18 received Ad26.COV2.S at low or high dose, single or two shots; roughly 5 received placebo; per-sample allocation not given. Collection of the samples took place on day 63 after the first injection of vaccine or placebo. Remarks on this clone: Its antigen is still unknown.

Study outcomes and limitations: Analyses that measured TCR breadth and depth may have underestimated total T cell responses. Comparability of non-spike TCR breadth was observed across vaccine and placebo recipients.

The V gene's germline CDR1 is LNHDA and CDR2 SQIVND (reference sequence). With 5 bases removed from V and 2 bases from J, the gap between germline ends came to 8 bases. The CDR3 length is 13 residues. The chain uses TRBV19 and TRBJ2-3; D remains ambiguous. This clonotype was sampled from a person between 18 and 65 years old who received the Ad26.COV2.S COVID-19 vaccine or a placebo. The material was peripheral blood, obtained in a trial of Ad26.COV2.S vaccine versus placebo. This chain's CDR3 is CASSPPNTDTQYF. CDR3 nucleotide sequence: TGTGCCAGTAGTCCCCCCAACACAGATACGCAGTATTTT.